This TCR beta chain stems from a study of T cell responses to AZD1222 COVID-19 vaccine (dated by TCRdb to the early 2020s). Background on the whole study: TCR sequencing covered 233 trial participants: 207 given two doses of AZD1222 and 26 given two doses of MenACWY control vaccine. Enrollment into the trials was organized by age into subgroups of 18-55, 56-69 and 70-plus years, and those subgroups contained 148, 28 and 57 TCR-sequenced participants, respectively. The paper's findings and limits, for the study overall: Most participants were white British and females outnumbered males, and the authors suggested that clonal diversity may have been underestimated. The 56-69-year group was small, and its depth increase did not reach significance, likely because of low power. A significant rise in spike-specific TCR breadth and depth was observed after two AZD1222 doses relative to day 0 and relative to MenACWY recipients. Conclusions about previously exposed vaccinees were limited because only a handful of AZD1222 recipients were SARS-CoV-2 seropositive at baseline. No day 14 peak-response samples were available, so repertoires were characterized only after the peak T cell response. Reportedly, close to half of the unique spike-specific TCRs recognized epitopes lying outside the regions that are mutated in the B.1.351 and B.1.1.7 variants. Vaccine-associated CD4 TCRs spanned the whole spike protein, with dominant responses in regions 160-218 and 743-854.

The CDR3 regions of human TCRbeta chains were analyzed by immunosequencing. As for the original processing: Repertoire TCRs were checked for matches against a reference library of SARS-CoV-2-specific TCRs that had been generated using the MIRA antigen-specificity platform. Breadth was defined as the fraction of unique TCRs that were SARS-CoV-2-associated. Depth was defined as the fraction of total T cells that were SARS-CoV-2-associated. Using the MIRA data, each spike-specific TCR was mapped to the spike region that the TCR reacts to and placed in a CD4 or CD8 class. Log10-transformed breadth and depth values were compared by one-way ANOVA with Sidak's multiple comparisons tests. The table comes from immuneACCESS by way of TCRdb, which keeps in-frame sequences with V and J called. Part of the clones is missing from these tables; in studies checked, under half for an unresolved V gene and the rest for unknown reasons. That table gives V, J and clone size, and the DNA gave D and trimming. The sample data list 170,000 or so clones, and 85% to 95% of these were observed just once. Of the sample, approximately 0.98% falls within the top ten clones.

The meaning of the sample's time point label: about 28 days (+/-7) after the second vaccine dose. What this sample's treatment or condition label stands for: meningococcal conjugate vaccine given as trial control. Vaccinee samples came from UK trials COV001 and COV002, including a single-blind randomized controlled phase 2/3 trial of AZD1222 (ChAdOx1 nCoV-19) in healthy adults. For TCRbeta chain sequencing, PBMC samples from trial participants were taken at day 0 and at day 28 after the second dose. Comments on this clone: The target of this receptor is not known. No clone much larger than this one lies a single base away; base qualities are absent.

The sequence was collected from an adult who received the MenACWY meningococcal vaccine as a control. The sample here was peripheral blood, taken 28 days after the second dose of the MenACWY control vaccine.

The DNA sequence is as follows: TGTGCCAGCAGTACAGGGGGTGGGTACACTGAAGCTTTCTTT. This is translated as CASSTGGGYTEAFF. Recombination linked TRBV2 to TRBJ1-1; the central 8 bases match TRBD1. Including cysteine and phenylalanine, the CDR3 has 14 amino acids. The only DNA kept is the CDR3, 42 bases in frame from the first base. CDR1 and CDR2 (SNHLY, FYNNEI) derive from the germline V gene. V is pruned by 5 bases and J by 3 bases, leaving 5 bases of the junction without a gene match.